A selection of T cell receptor beta chains follows, all from one sample in a study of early stage breast cancer tumors. Method: immunoSEQ multiplex PCR; TCRdb's copy keeps in-frame clones and lacks some. This table holds some 47,000 clones, 65% to 90% found once. Sequences were obtained from blood. These receptors were taken from a person aged 45 to 60 with breast cancer. Each CDR3 is given with its conserved first and last residue. The order of the fields is V gene, J gene, D gene, clone size, CDR3 protein, CDR3 DNA. The D gene is left open where the match is weak. The size of a clone is reported for some rows only, either as once, few or many, or as a class for expanded clones.

>TRBV29-1|TRBJ2-3|-|-
CSVGRSDTQYF
TGCAGCGTTGGTAGGTCAGATACGCAGTATTTT
>TRBV6-5|TRBJ2-3|TRBD2|-
CASSTVAGSRYTQYF
TGTGCCAGCAGTACCGTAGCGGGCTCACGGTATACGCAGTATTTT
>TRBV28|TRBJ1-1|TRBD1|-
CASRTGQNTEAFF
TGTGCCAGCAGGACAGGGCAGAACACTGAAGCTTTCTTT
>TRBV9|TRBJ2-2|-|-
CARSEYSNTGELFF
TGTGCCAGATCAGAATATTCGAACACCGGGGAGCTGTTTTTT
>TRBV29-1|TRBJ1-2|-|-
CSVETGTNYGYTF
TGCAGCGTTGAAACCGGGACTAACTATGGCTACACCTTC
>TRBV6-5|TRBJ2-3|TRBD2|-
CASSYQLAGAGDTQYF
TGTGCCAGCAGCTACCAACTAGCGGGGGCCGGAGATACGCAGTATTTT
>TRBV10-3|TRBJ1-3|-|-
CAISVRQASSGNTIYF
TGTGCCATCAGTGTCAGGCAGGCCTCCTCTGGAAACACCATATATTTT
>TRBV27|TRBJ2-5|-|-
CASSLYTGRETQYF
TGTGCCAGCAGTTTATACACAGGTAGAGAGACCCAGTACTTC
>TRBV5-1|TRBJ2-5|TRBD2|-
CASSWNAGEETQYF
TGCGCCAGCAGCTGGAATGCGGGAGAAGAGACCCAGTACTTC
>TRBV19|TRBJ2-5|-|-
CASSIGGEETQYF
TGTGCCAGTAGTATAGGGGGGGAGGAGACCCAGTACTTC
>TRBV9|TRBJ2-3|-|-
CASSVDALSTDTQYF
TGTGCCAGCAGCGTAGACGCACTTAGCACAGATACGCAGTATTTT
>TRBV10-3|TRBJ2-1|TRBD2|-
CAAGLGREINEQFF
TGTGCCGCCGGACTAGGGCGGGAGATAAATGAGCAGTTCTTC
>TRBV6-5|TRBJ2-7|-|-
CASSYTGSYEQYF
TGTGCCAGCAGTTACACAGGGAGCTACGAGCAGTACTTC
>TRBV7-2|TRBJ2-7|TRBD2|-
CASSLVAGEYEQYF
TGTGCCAGCAGCTTAGTAGCGGGGGAATACGAGCAGTACTTC
>TRBV7-2|TRBJ2-3|TRBD2|-
CASSLTLAGGRADTQYF
TGTGCCAGCAGCTTAACCCTAGCGGGGGGGCGGGCAGATACGCAGTATTTT
>TRBV5-1|TRBJ2-3|-|-
CASSSARTDTQYF
TGCGCCAGCAGCTCGGCCCGCACAGATACGCAGTATTTT
>TRBV6-5|TRBJ1-2|-|-
CASSRDREMNYGYTF
TGTGCCAGCAGTCGCGATAGGGAGATGAACTATGGCTACACCTTC
>TRBV7-8|TRBJ2-3|TRBD2|-
CASSFNTGGGADTQYF
TGTGCCAGCAGCTTCAATACGGGAGGGGGAGCAGATACGCAGTATTTT
>TRBV5-5|TRBJ2-1|-|-
CASSFEGNLYNEQFF
TGTGCCAGCAGCTTCGAGGGTAATCTCTACAATGAGCAGTTCTTC
>TRBV19|TRBJ2-5|-|-
CASSIAWGVQETQYF
TGTGCCAGTAGTATTGCTTGGGGGGTTCAAGAGACCCAGTACTTC
>TRBV5-5|TRBJ2-7|TRBD2|-
CASSLGGTSRYEQYF
TGTGCCAGCAGTCTGGGTGGGACTAGCAGGTACGAGCAGTACTTC
>TRBV5-1|TRBJ2-7|TRBD2|-
CASSLVAGDQPEQYF
TGCGCCAGCAGCTTGGTAGCGGGGGACCAACCCGAGCAGTACTTC
>TRBV5-8|TRBJ1-4|-|-
CASSIVGGIGEKLFF
TGTGCCAGCAGCATAGTAGGGGGTATCGGTGAAAAACTGTTTTTT
>TRBV19|TRBJ1-1|-|-
CASSVRGVNTEAFF
TGTGCCAGTAGCGTGCGGGGGGTGAACACTGAAGCTTTCTTT
>TRBV7-3|TRBJ2-3|-|-
CASSPRRQGRPDTQYF
TGTGCCAGCAGCCCCCGGAGGCAGGGGAGGCCAGATACGCAGTATTTT
>TRBV2|TRBJ2-3|TRBD2|-
CASRKSMAGGGTDTQYF
TGTGCCAGCAGGAAGTCTATGGCGGGGGGCGGGACAGATACGCAGTATTTT
>TRBV5-1|TRBJ2-7|-|-
CASSLGGSEQYF
TGCGCCAGCAGCTTGGGGGGTTCCGAGCAGTACTTC
>TRBV6-4|TRBJ1-4|-|-
CASTGPTEKLFF
TGTGCCAGCACGGGACCTACCGAAAAACTGTTTTTT
>TRBV5-1|TRBJ2-7|-|-
CASSWYSPTSYEQYF
TGCGCCAGCAGCTGGTATAGTCCTACTTCCTACGAGCAGTACTTC
>TRBV6-6|TRBJ2-7|-|-
CASRDQSYEQYF
TGTGCCAGCAGGGACCAGAGCTACGAGCAGTACTTC
>TRBV11-2|TRBJ2-7|-|-
CASHSSPRGSEQYF
TGTGCCAGCCATTCGTCGCCCCGGGGGTCCGAGCAGTACTTC
>TRBV19|TRBJ1-6|TRBD1|few
CASTTGRSSYNSPLHF
TGTGCCAGTACGACAGGGAGAAGCTCCTATAATTCACCCCTCCACTTT
>TRBV29-1|TRBJ2-1|-|-
CSVEPEEFLGEQFF
TGCAGCGTTGAGCCGGAAGAATTTCTCGGAGAGCAGTTCTTC
>TRBV28|TRBJ2-2|-|few
CASRDQNTGELFF
TGTGCCAGCAGGGACCAGAACACCGGGGAGCTGTTTTTT
>TRBV2|TRBJ1-5|-|-
CASSRGANQPQHF
TGTGCCAGCAGTCGGGGGGCGAATCAGCCCCAGCATTTT
>TRBV5-5|TRBJ2-7|-|-
CASSFEVSYEQYF
TGTGCCAGCAGCTTCGAGGTCTCCTACGAGCAGTACTTC
>TRBV30|TRBJ1-4|-|-
CAWMAAGSEKLFF
TGTGCCTGGATGGCGGCTGGGAGTGAAAAACTGTTTTTT
>TRBV4-3|TRBJ1-4|-|-
CASSQDLRGGNEKLFF
TGCGCCAGCAGCCAAGATCTCAGGGGCGGTAATGAAAAACTGTTTTTT
>TRBV5-8|TRBJ2-3|-|-
CASSKGVSTDTQYF
TGTGCCAGCAGCAAGGGAGTTAGCACAGATACGCAGTATTTT
>TRBV18|TRBJ2-1|TRBD1|-
CASSPIRGRLNEQFF
TGTGCCAGCTCACCAATCAGGGGGCGCCTCAATGAGCAGTTCTTC
>TRBV7-9|TRBJ2-1|TRBD2|-
CASSSRLAGGNEQFF
TGTGCCAGCAGCTCCCGACTAGCGGGGGGCAATGAGCAGTTCTTC
>TRBV18|TRBJ1-1|TRBD1|-
CASSPRQGSTEAFF
TGTGCCAGCTCACCCAGACAGGGGAGCACTGAAGCTTTCTTT
>TRBV27|TRBJ2-5|-|-
CASSLFAAGETQYF
TGTGCCAGCAGTTTATTTGCCGCGGGGGAGACCCAGTACTTC
>TRBV29-1|TRBJ2-3|-|-
CSVEDRATDTQYF
TGCAGCGTTGAAGATAGAGCAACAGATACGCAGTATTTT
>TRBV15|TRBJ1-2|-|-
CATSRDGPLSNYGYTF
TGTGCCACCAGCAGAGATGGCCCCCTTTCTAACTATGGCTACACCTTC
>TRBV6-1|TRBJ1-5|TRBD1|-
CASSEMTGGNNQPQHF
TGTGCCAGCAGCGAAATGACAGGGGGCAACAATCAGCCCCAGCATTTT